The subject of this entry is one T cell receptor (beta chain). Its cognate antigen is unknown. A read error may produce the germline difference seen at one junction end. Molecular-barcoded quantitative 5'-RACE produced these TCR beta libraries. MiXCR was run by TCRdb on the 5' RACE reads, yielding one entry per CDR3 protein. This sample has roughly 700,000 distinct CDR3 sequences, with around 19% found just once. This sample was included in a study of CD8 T cells in ankylosing spondylitis. Regarding the study as a whole: Reports say disease-linked clones showed up significantly more in matched ankylosing spondylitis synovial fluid. Ankylosing spondylitis blood seemed to carry a telltale TCR beta motif made of roughly 8 highly homologous variants. Reactive arthritis synovial fluid and blood were previously reported to contain some motif variants. The disease-linked clones had a CD8+ phenotype and low blood frequencies.

Looked up from germline, CDR1 is MNHEY and CDR2 is SVGEGT. CDR3 length: 14 residues. Sequenced input: blood, either unsorted or a sorted T cell fraction (not recorded which). The chain recombines TRBV6-2 or TRBV6-3 with TRBJ2-7; 8 positions agree with TRBD1. The sequence came from a male donor with ankylosing spondylitis. The CDR3 loop reads CASREGTGTYERYF. CDR3 coding DNA: TGTGCCAGCAGGGAGGGGACAGGCACCTACGAGCGGTACTTC.